This TCR beta chain stems from a study of blood T cell repertoires in COVID-19. Study background: Both acute and convalescent COVID-19 samples were obtained from the United States, Italy and Spain. The analysed material was cDNA or gDNA that came from T cells, B-cell-depleted T cells, or PBMCs.

Clones were read by immunoSEQ multiplex PCR, and TCRdb kept only the in-frame ones, dropping some. The sample consists of over 90,000 clones, approximately 84% of them appearing once. V was cut by 3 bases and J by 3 bases, with 17 bases left in between. This CDR3 contains 16 residues. The germline V gene has CDR1 MDHEN and CDR2 SYDVKM. The receptor's source is a human donor in a cohort sampled during active or convalescent COVID-19. The V and J genes are TRBV28 and TRBJ1-1, with D unclear. The sample comprised peripheral blood. CDR3 amino acids: CASSFGRTQLYTEAFF. The CDR3 DNA follows: TGTGCCAGCAGTTTTGGCCGTACACAATTATACACTGAAGCTTTCTTT.